These 7 T cell receptor beta chains share one sample of origin, sequenced in a study of T cells of healthy individuals. TCRdb re-derived calls from the 5' RACE reads in MiXCR, one entry per CDR3 protein. The sample consists of 65,000 to 90,000 distinct CDR3 sequences, approximately 5.4% of them appearing once. Receptors were obtained from a female donor in good health.

This sequence joins TRBV9 and TRBJ1-1; weak D call: TRBD1 (6 bases). Germline CDR1 and CDR2: SGDLS and YYNGEE. This CDR3 has 14 residues. The V end lost 3 bases, the J end lost 1 base, and 10 bases lay between the germline ends. The CDR3 protein is CASSAGGPNTEAFF. CDR3 in DNA: TGTGCCAGCAGCGCGGGGGGCCCGAACACTGAAGCTTTCTTT.

This rearrangement joins TRBV6-5 to TRBJ2-5, with a possible D match to TRBD2 (5 bases). Looked up from germline, CDR1 is MNHEY and CDR2 is SVGAGI. Between the trimmed V and J ends, which lost 8 bases and 4 bases, there was a span of 8 bases. The length of the CDR3 is 11 residues. CDR3 DNA sequence: TGTGCCAGCGGCCGGGGAGAGACCCAGTACTTC. Translation: CASGRGETQYF.

The gene calls are TRBV18 and TRBJ1-2; TRBD1 is a possible D gene (5 bases). The CDR3 extends over 17 amino acids. Germline V gene data show CDR1 as KGHSH and CDR2 as LQKENI. V dropped 3 bases and J dropped 2 bases, with 19 bases sitting between them. The CDR3 DNA sequence: TGTGCCAGCTCACCTCAGGGTTTAAGTGGCGTCAACTATGGCTACACCTTC. The encoded protein is CASSPQGLSGVNYGYTF.

This clonotype was seen more than once but under ten times. The J gene is TRBJ2-3, the V gene TRBV28, with 12 bases lining up with TRBD2. CDR3 size: 16 residues. Germline assignment: CDR1 MDHEN and CDR2 SYDVKM. Trimming cost V 4 bases and J 5 bases; bases outside gene matches: 7. This CDR3 reads CASSSLAGGRKDTQYF. The CDR3 nucleotides read TGTGCCAGCAGTTCACTAGCGGGGGGTCGAAAAGATACGCAGTATTTT.

The chain is built from TRBV27 and TRBJ2-7, with D perhaps TRBD2 (6 bases). Germline CDR1 MNHEY, CDR2 SMNVEV (reference sequence). CDR3 size: 13 residues. V lost 5 bases, J lost 3 bases, and 11 bases lay in between. CDR3 nucleotide sequence: TGTGCCAGCAGTCTGCGGGACGGCTACGAGCAGTACTTC. This codes for CASSLRDGYEQYF.

The chain combines TRBV5-1 with TRBJ1-2; maybe TRBD1 (6 bases). V lost 4 bases and J lost 5, with 15 bases in between. CDR3 length: 14 residues. The germline V gene encodes CDR1 SGHRS and CDR2 YFSETQ. In DNA, the CDR3 is TGCGCCAGCAGCCGGGAGGGGGGCCAGTATGGCTACACCTTC. This sequence encodes CASSREGGQYGYTF.

Comments on this clonotype: A much bigger clone sits one base away, suggesting this may be a read error. The chain has TRBV4-1 and TRBJ2-6, with 10 bases that match TRBD1. The CDR3 length is 18 residues. Germline-derived CDR1 and CDR2 are MGHRA and YSYEKL. CDR3 loop: CASGQPRSGTGDLDVLTF. The CDR3 coding sequence is TGCGCCAGCGGCCAGCCACGCTCCGGGACAGGGGATTTAGACGTCCTGACTTTC.